The next 20 T cell receptor beta chains were all read from a single sample in a study of CD8+ T cells in alopecia areata. Isolated RNA was reverse transcribed into cDNA used as the sequencing template. Sequencing was performed with immunoSEQ multiplex PCR; in TCRdb, only in-frame clones are kept and a portion is missing. In the table there are 120,000 or so clones, 61% of which are singletons. Regarding treatment: oral pan-JAK inhibitor, 5-10 mg twice daily. The sample here was CD4+ T cells sorted from blood, taken at week 4, from a patient treated with tofacitinib. Receptors were obtained from a human donor with alopecia areata.

The chain combines TRBV7-8 with TRBJ2-5; D is perhaps TRBD2 (8 bases). V gave up 5 bases and J gave up 5 bases, with 24 bases separating them. Per germline, CDR1 SGHVS and CDR2 FQNEAQ. The CDR3 is 17 residues long. The CDR3 loop is CASSPARGSGGSETQYF. The CDR3 DNA is TGTGCCAGCAGCCCCGCCAGGGGGAGCGGGGGTAGTGAGACCCAGTACTTC.

V is TRBV2 and J is TRBJ2-7; 9 bases agree with TRBD1. The J call may not be correct, given that the DNA end is closer to TRBJ2-5. The CDR3 is 15 amino acids. CDR1 and CDR2 (germline): SNHLY, FYNNEI. The CDR3 nucleotides read TGTGCCAGCAGTCAGGGGACAGGGAGGGAAGGGACCCAGTACTTC. Encoded protein: CASSQGTGREGTQYF.

This sequence joins TRBV18 and TRBJ2-1, with a tentative D call TRBD1 (6 bases). The CDR3 length is 14 residues. Trimming pared 3 bases from V and 6 bases from J, leaving 12 bases between. CDR1 is KGHSH and CDR2 is LQKENI in the germline V gene. The CDR3 spells CASSPPIQGNEQFF. The CDR3 DNA reads as TGTGCCAGCTCACCCCCTATACAGGGCAATGAGCAGTTCTTC. Filled out from reference TRBV18 and TRBJ2-1, the complete variable domain reads NAGVMQNPRHLVRRRGQEARLRCSPMKGHSHVYWYRQLPEEGLKFMVYLQKENIIDESGMPKERFSAEFPKEGPSILRIQQVVRGDSAAYFCASSPPIQGNEQFFGPGTRLTVL.

This clone turned up a few times. V usage is TRBV7-2 and J usage is TRBJ2-1, with 8 bases that match TRBD1. CDR1 and CDR2 (germline): SGHTA, FQGNSA. The CDR3 contains 14 residues. With 5 bases clipped from V and 8 bases from J, the junction kept 8 bases outside the gene matches. The CDR3 protein is CASSPDRAGDEQFF. In DNA form, the CDR3 reads TGTGCCAGCAGCCCGGACAGGGCGGGCGATGAGCAGTTCTTC.

CDR3 residues: CSVESGGNTDTQYF. The CDR3, as DNA: TGCAGCGTTGAAAGCGGGGGAAACACAGATACGCAGTATTTT. The chain recombines TRBV29-1 with TRBJ2-3, with 8 nucleotides matching TRBD2. The CDR3 loop spans 14 amino acids. Germline-derived CDR1 and CDR2 are SQVTM and ANQGSEA. Trimming at V came to 2 bases and at J to 2 bases, leaving 3 bases not matched to a gene.

V gene TRBV2 combines with J gene TRBJ2-4; TRBD2 is a possible D gene (7 bases). V lost 7 bases to trimming and J lost 1 base, with 23 bases between them. CDR3 length: 18 amino acids. CDR1 is SNHLY, CDR2 FYNNEI, per germline. This chain's CDR3 is CASTGGFLARGAKNIQYF. The CDR3 nucleotides are TGTGCCAGCACGGGGGGCTTCTTGGCCCGGGGGGCCAAAAACATTCAGTACTTC.

V usage is TRBV2 and J usage is TRBJ2-3, with D unresolved. Germline-derived CDR1 and CDR2 are SNHLY and FYNNEI. V lost 4 bases and J 2 bases, leaving 10 bases between the germline ends. This CDR3 spans 14 amino acids. CDR3 amino acids: CASSVRLSTDTQYF. The CDR3, as DNA: TGTGCCAGCAGTGTCCGCCTCTCCACAGATACGCAGTATTTT.

The chain carries TRBV4-3 and TRBJ2-1; 8 positions agree with TRBD2. The CDR3 covers 16 residues. From germline, CDR1 is LGHNA and CDR2 YSLEER. J gave up 5 bases and V 3 bases, and 9 bases lay outside the gene matches. The CDR3 sequence: CASSQVPGLGNNEQFF. The CDR3 coding sequence is TGCGCCAGCAGCCAGGTTCCGGGACTAGGAAACAATGAGCAGTTCTTC.

CDR3 residues: CASSLGDGPYEQYF. CDR3 in DNA: TGCGCCAGCAGCTTGGGCGACGGTCCCTACGAGCAGTACTTC. This chain uses TRBV5-1 with TRBJ2-7, with unresolved D. CDR1 and CDR2 from the germline V gene are SGHRS and YFSETQ. Trimming stripped 0 bases from V and 2 bases from J, with 9 bases between. This CDR3 is built from 14 residues.

The rearrangement links TRBV28 to TRBJ1-1; D uncertain. The CDR3 is made up of 15 amino acids. Trimming shortened V by 2 bases and J by 2 bases, and 12 bases separated the two germline ends. CDR1 and CDR2 (germline): MDHEN, SYDVKM. The CDR3 protein is CASSLVEGGNTEAFF. As DNA, the CDR3 is TGTGCCAGCAGTTTAGTGGAGGGTGGCAACACTGAAGCTTTCTTT.

The chain joins TRBV27 to TRBJ2-7, with TRBD1 matching over 7 bases. Losses at the gene ends were 4 bases for V and 1 base for J; bases not matched to a gene: 4. This CDR3 has 14 residues. Germline lookup yields CDR1 MNHEY and CDR2 SMNVEV (reference sequence). For the CDR3, the DNA is TGTGCCAGCAGTTCGGCCAGGGGGTCCTACGAGCAGTACTTC. The encoded protein is CASSSARGSYEQYF.

The rearrangement links TRBV28 to TRBJ1-2; TRBD1 might be the D (6 bases). Germline CDR1 is MDHEN and CDR2 is SYDVKM. Between the trimmed V and J ends, which lost 8 bases and 8 bases, there was a span of 21 bases. The CDR3 extends over 14 amino acids. Written as DNA, the CDR3 is TGTGCCAGCCGACCCAGAACAGGGATAAGAGGCTACACCTTC. Protein sequence: CASRPRTGIRGYTF.

The V and J genes are TRBV30 and TRBJ1-2; 7 bases are a match to TRBD1. The CDR3 spans 14 residues. V was clipped by 2 bases and J by 2 bases; unmatched bases: 5. Germline CDR1 and CDR2: GTSNPN and SVGIG (reference sequence). CDR3 in DNA: TGTGCCTGGAGTCCGGGACAGTTGAACTATGGCTACACCTTC. Amino acid sequence: CAWSPGQLNYGYTF. The full variable domain, in which reference TRBV30 and TRBJ1-2 provide the parts outside the CDR3, is SQTIHQWPATLVQPVGSPLSLECTVEGTSNPNLYWYRQAAGRGLQLLFYSVGIGQISSEVPQNLSASRPQDRQFILSSKKLLLSDSGFYLCAWSPGQLNYGYTFGSGTRLTVV.

The rearrangement joins TRBV6-1 to TRBJ1-6; 8 positions match TRBD1. The CDR3 runs 15 residues. The germline gives CDR1 MNHNS, CDR2 SASEGT. V shed 5 bases and J 4 bases; nucleotides not matched to a gene: 4. The chain's CDR3 is CASSTGTGYNSPLHF. CDR3 bases: TGTGCCAGCAGTACAGGGACAGGTTATAATTCACCCCTCCACTTT.

This clone was observed many times. Other DNA sequences of this sample code for an identical CDR3. CDR3 sequence (DNA): TGTGCCAGCAGCTTAAGAGCGTCAGATACGCAGTATTTT. Protein product: CASSLRASDTQYF. The rearrangement links TRBV7-2 to TRBJ2-3; D unresolved. From germline, CDR1 is SGHTA and CDR2 FQGNSA. The CDR3 runs 13 residues. V was clipped by 2 bases and J by 4 bases, with 7 bases between them.

This clone occurred a few times. This chain connects TRBV7-7 to TRBJ2-5; 8 bases agree with TRBD2. J lost 3 bases, V lost 2 bases, and 2 bases had no gene match. The CDR3 covers 14 residues. The germline V gene encodes CDR1 SSHAT and CDR2 FNYEAQ (reference sequence). CDR3 in amino acids: CASSLSGRKETQYF. CDR3 in DNA: TGTGCCAGCAGCTTAAGCGGGAGAAAAGAGACCCAGTACTTC.

The gene calls are TRBV30 and TRBJ1-2; D is unclear. The CDR3 contains 14 residues. Germline V gene data show CDR1 as GTSNPN and CDR2 as SVGIG (reference sequence). V was clipped by 4 bases and J by 6 bases, with 18 bases between them. The CDR3 sequence: CAWTPGLGYHGYTF. CDR3 in DNA: TGTGCCTGGACCCCGGGTTTAGGTTATCATGGCTACACCTTC. The entire variable domain, with the rest obtained from reference TRBV30 and TRBJ1-2, is as follows: SQTIHQWPATLVQPVGSPLSLECTVEGTSNPNLYWYRQAAGRGLQLLFYSVGIGQISSEVPQNLSASRPQDRQFILSSKKLLLSDSGFYLCAWTPGLGYHGYTFGSGTRLTVV.

This sequence joins TRBV29-1 and TRBJ2-5; 7 bases map to TRBD1. The CDR3 contains 15 residues. The V gene's germline CDR1 is SQVTM and CDR2 ANQGSEA. V lost 7 bases, J lost 2 bases, and 13 bases stayed unmatched. DNA of the CDR3: TGCAGCGGTACGACCGGGACAGACAAACAAGAGACCCAGTACTTC. Amino acid sequence: CSGTTGTDKQETQYF.

The rearrangement links TRBV4-1 to TRBJ1-2; D is possibly TRBD1 (6 bases). Trimming shortened V by 3 bases and J by 12 bases, and 17 bases separated the two germline ends. From germline, CDR1 is MGHRA and CDR2 YSYEKL. This CDR3 comprises 13 residues. In nucleotides, the CDR3 is TGCGCCAGCAGCCACCCCGGGACAAACCATGACACCTTC. It specifies CASSHPGTNHDTF.

The chain couples TRBV7-8 to TRBJ1-1, with D hard to call. The V gene lost 6 bases and the J gene lost 0 bases, with 17 bases spanning the gap. Germline lookup yields CDR1 SGHVS and CDR2 FQNEAQ. The CDR3 has 16 residues. The CDR3 sequence: CASSRSEFSMNTEAFF. CDR3 DNA sequence: TGTGCCAGCAGTCGAAGCGAGTTCTCCATGAACACTGAAGCTTTCTTT.